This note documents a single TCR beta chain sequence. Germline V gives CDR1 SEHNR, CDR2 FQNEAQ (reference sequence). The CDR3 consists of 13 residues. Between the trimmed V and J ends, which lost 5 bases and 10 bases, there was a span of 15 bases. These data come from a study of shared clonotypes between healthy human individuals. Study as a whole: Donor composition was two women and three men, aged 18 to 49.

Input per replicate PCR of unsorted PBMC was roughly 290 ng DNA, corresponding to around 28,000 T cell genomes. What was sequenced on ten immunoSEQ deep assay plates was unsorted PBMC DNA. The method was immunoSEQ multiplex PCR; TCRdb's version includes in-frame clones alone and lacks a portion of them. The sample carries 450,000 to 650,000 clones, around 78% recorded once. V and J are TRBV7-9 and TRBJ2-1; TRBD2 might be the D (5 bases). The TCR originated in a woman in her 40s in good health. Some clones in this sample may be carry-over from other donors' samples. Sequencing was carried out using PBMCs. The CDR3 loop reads CASSHPAWEEQFF. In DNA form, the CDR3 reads TGTGCCAGCAGCCACCCAGCGTGGGAGGAGCAGTTCTTC.